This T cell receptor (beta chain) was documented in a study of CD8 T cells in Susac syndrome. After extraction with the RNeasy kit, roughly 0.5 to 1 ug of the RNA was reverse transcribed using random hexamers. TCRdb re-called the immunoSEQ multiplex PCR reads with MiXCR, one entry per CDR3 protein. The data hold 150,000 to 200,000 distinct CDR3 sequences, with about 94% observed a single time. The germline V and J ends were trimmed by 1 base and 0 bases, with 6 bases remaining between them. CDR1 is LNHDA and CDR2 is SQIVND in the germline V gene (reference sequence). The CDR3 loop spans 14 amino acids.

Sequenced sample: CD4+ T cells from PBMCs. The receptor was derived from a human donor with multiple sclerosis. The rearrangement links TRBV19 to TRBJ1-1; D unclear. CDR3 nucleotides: TGTGCCAGTAGTATAGTACGGATGAACACTGAAGCTTTCTTT. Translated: CASSIVRMNTEAFF.